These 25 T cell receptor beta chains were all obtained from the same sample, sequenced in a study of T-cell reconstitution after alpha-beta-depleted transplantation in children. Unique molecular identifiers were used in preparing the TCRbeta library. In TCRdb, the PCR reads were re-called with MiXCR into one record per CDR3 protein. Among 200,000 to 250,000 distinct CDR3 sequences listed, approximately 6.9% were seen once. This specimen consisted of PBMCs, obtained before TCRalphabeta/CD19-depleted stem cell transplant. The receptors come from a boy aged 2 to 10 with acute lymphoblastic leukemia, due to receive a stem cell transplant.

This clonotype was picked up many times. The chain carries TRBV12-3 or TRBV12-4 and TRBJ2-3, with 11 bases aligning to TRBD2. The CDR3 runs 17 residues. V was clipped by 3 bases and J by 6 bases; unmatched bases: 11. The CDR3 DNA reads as TGTGCCAGCAGTTTCCAACGACTAGCGGGGTTAGGGGATACGCAGTATTTT. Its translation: CASSFQRLAGLGDTQYF.

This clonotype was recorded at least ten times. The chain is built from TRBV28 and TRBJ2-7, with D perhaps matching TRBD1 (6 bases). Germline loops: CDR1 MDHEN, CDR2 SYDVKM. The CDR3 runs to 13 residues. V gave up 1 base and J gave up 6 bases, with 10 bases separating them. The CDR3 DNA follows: TGTGCCAGCAGTTTATTGGCAGGGGCCGAGCAGTACTTC. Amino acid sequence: CASSLLAGAEQYF.

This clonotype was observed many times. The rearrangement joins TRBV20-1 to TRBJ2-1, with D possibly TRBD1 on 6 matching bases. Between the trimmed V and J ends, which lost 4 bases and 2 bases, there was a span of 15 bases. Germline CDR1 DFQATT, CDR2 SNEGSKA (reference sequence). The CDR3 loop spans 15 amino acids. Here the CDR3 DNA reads TGCAGTGCTATTTTCCCAGGGGAAGCCTACAATGAGCAGTTCTTC. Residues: CSAIFPGEAYNEQFF.

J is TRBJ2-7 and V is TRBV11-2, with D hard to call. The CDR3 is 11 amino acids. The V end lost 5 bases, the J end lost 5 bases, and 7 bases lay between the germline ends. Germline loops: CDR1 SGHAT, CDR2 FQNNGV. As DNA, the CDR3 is TGTGCCAGCAGCATAATGGACGAGCAGTACTTC. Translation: CASSIMDEQYF.

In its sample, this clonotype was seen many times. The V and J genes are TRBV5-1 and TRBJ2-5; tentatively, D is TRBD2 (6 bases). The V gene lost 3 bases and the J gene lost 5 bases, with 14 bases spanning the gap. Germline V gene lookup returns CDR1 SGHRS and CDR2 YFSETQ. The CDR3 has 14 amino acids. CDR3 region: CASSSEAGRETQYF. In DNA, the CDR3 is TGCGCCAGCAGCTCTGAGGCAGGGAGGGAGACCCAGTACTTC.

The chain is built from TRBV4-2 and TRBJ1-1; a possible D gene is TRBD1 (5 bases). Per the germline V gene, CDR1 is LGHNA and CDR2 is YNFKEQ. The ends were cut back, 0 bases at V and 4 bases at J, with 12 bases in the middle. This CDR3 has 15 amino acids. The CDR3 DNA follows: TGTGCCAGCAGCCAAGAAGGGGCAGGATCCACTGAAGCTTTCTTT. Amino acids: CASSQEGAGSTEAFF.

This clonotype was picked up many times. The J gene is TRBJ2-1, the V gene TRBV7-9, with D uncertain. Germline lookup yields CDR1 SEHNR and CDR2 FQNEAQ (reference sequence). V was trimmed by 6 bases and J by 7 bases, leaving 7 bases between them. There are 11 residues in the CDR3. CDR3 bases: TGTGCCAGCAGAGATGGAAATGAGCAGTTCTTC. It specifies CASRDGNEQFF.

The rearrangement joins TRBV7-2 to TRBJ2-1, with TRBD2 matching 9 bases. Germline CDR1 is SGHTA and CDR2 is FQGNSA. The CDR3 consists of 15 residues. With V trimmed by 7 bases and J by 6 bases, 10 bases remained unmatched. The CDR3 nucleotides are TGTGCCAGCACCCGACGGGCGGGAGGGGTCAATGAGCAGTTCTTC. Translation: CASTRRAGGVNEQFF.

The CDR3 spells CAWSPVNTEAFF. As DNA, the CDR3 is TGTGCCTGGAGCCCGGTGAACACTGAAGCTTTCTTT. The J gene is TRBJ1-1, the V gene TRBV30; D is ambiguous. V lost 3 bases to trimming and J lost 0 bases, with 5 bases between them. From germline, CDR1 is GTSNPN and CDR2 SVGIG (reference sequence). This CDR3 contains 12 residues.

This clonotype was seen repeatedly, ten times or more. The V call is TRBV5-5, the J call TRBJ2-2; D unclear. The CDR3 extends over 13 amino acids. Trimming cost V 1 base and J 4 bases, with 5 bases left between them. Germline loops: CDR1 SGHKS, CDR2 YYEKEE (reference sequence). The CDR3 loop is CASSLPVTGELFF. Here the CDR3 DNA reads TGTGCCAGCAGCTTGCCGGTCACCGGGGAGCTGTTTTTT.

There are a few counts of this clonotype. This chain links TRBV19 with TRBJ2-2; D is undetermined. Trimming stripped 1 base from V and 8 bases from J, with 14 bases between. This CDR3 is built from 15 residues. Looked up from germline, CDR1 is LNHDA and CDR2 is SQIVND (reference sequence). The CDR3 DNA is TGTGCCAGTAGTATAGGGCGCGATATGGGGGGGGAGCTGTTTTTT. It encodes CASSIGRDMGGELFF.

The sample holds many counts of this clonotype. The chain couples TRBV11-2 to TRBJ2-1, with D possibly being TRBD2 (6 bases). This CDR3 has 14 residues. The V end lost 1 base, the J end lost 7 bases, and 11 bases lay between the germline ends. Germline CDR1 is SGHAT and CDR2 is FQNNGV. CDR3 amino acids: CASSLGPSVNEQFF. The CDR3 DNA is TGTGCCAGCAGCTTAGGACCTAGCGTTAATGAGCAGTTCTTC. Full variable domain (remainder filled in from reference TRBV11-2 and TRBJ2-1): EAGVAQSPRYKIIEKRQSVAFWCNPISGHATLYWYQQILGQGPKLLIQFQNNGVVDDSQLPKDRFSAERLKGVDSTLKIQPAKLEDSAVYLCASSLGPSVNEQFFGPGTRLTVL.

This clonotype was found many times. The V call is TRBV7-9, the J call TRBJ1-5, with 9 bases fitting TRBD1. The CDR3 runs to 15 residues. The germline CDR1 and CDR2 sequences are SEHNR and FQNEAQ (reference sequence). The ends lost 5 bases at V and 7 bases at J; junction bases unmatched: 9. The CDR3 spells CASSATGGAKQPQHF. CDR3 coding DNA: TGTGCCAGCAGCGCTACAGGGGGCGCAAAGCAGCCCCAGCATTTT.

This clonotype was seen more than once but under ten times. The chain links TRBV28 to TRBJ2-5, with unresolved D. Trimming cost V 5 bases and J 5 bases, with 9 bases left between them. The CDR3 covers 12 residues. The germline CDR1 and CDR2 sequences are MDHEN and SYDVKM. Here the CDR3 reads CASSVNRETQYF. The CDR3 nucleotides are TGTGCCAGCAGTGTCAACCGGGAGACCCAGTACTTC. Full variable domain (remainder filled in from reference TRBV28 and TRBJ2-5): DVKVTQSSRYLVKRTGEKVFLECVQDMDHENMFWYRQDPGLGLRLIYFSYDVKMKEKGDIPEGYSVSREKKERFSLILESASTNQTSMYLCASSVNRETQYFGPGTRLLVL.

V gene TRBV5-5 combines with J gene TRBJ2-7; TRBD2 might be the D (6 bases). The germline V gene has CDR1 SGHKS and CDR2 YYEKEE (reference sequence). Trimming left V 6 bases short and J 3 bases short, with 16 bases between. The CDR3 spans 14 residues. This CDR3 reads CASTAASEYYEQYF. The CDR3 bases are TGTGCCAGCACGGCCGCTAGCGAATACTACGAGCAGTACTTC.

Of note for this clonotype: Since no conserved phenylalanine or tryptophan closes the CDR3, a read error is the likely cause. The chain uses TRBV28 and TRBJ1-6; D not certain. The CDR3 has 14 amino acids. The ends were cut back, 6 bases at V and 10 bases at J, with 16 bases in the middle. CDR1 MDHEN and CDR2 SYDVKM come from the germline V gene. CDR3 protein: CASSLTRVGSPLHV. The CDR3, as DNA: TGTGCCAGCAGCCTTACCCGGGTAGGCTCACCCCTCCACGTT.

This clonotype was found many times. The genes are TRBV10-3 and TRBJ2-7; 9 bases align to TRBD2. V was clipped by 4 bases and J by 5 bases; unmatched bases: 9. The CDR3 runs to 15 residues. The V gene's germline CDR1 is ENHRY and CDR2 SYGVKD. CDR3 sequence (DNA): TGTGCCATCAGTGCCAATAGCGGGAGAGTCCACGAGCAGTACTTC. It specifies CAISANSGRVHEQYF.

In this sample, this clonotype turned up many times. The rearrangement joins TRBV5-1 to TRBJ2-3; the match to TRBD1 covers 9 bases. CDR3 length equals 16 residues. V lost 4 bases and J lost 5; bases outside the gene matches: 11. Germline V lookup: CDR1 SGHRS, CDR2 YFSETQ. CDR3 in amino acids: CASSRILQGAGDTQYF. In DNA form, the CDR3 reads TGCGCCAGCAGCAGGATCCTACAGGGGGCCGGAGATACGCAGTATTTT.

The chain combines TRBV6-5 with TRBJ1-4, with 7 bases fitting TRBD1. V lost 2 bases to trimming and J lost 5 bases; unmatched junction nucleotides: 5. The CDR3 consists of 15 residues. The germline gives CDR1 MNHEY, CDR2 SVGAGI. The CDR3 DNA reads TGTGCCAGCAGTTACCAGGGGGGGAGAAATGAAAAACTGTTTTTT. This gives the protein CASSYQGGRNEKLFF.

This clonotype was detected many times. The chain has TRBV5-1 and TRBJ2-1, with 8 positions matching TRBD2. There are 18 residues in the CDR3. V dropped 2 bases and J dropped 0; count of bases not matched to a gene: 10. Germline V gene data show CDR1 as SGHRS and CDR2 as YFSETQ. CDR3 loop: CASSFGGGRPSSYNEQFF. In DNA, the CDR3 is TGCGCCAGCAGCTTTGGCGGCGGGAGGCCGAGCTCCTACAATGAGCAGTTCTTC.

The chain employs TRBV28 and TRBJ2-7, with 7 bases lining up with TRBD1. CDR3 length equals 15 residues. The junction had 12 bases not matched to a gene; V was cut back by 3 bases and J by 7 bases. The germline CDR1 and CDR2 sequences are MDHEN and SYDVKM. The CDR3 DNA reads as TGTGCCAGCAGTTTTTCTACAATACAGGGGTGGGAGCAGTACTTC. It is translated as CASSFSTIQGWEQYF.

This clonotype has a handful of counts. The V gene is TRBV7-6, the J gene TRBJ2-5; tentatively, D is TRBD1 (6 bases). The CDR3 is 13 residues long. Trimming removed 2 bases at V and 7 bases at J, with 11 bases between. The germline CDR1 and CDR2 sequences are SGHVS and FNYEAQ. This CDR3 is CASSLQGQGTQYF. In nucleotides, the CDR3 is TGTGCCAGCAGCTTACAGGGGCAGGGGACCCAGTACTTC.

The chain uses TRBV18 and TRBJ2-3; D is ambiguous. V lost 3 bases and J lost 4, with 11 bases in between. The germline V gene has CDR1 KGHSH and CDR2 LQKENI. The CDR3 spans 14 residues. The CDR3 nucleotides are TGTGCCAGCTCACCGGAGACATTCCCAGATACGCAGTATTTT. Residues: CASSPETFPDTQYF.

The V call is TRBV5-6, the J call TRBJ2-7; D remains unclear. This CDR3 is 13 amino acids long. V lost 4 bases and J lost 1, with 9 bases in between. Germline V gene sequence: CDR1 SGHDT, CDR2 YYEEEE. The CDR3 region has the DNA TGTGCCAGCAGCCAGACTTTTTCCTACGAGCAGTACTTC. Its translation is CASSQTFSYEQYF.

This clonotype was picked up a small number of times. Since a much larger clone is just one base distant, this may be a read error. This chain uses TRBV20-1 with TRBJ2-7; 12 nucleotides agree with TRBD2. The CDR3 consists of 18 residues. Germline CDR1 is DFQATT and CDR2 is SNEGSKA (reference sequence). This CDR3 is CCARDYPPLAGGSYEQYF. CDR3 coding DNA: TGCTGTGCTAGAGATTATCCTCCACTAGCGGGAGGCTCCTACGAGCAGTACTTC.